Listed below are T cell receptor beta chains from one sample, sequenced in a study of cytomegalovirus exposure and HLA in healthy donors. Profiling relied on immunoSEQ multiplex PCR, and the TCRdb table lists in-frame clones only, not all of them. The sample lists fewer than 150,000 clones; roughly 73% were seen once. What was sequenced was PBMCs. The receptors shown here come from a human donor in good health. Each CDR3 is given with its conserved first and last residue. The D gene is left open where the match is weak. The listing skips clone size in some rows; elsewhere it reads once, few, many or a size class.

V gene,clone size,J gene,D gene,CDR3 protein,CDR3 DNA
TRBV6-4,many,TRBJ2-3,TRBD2,CASSPTSGSTDTQYF,TGTGCCAGCAGTCCGACTAGCGGGAGTACAGATACGCAGTATTTT
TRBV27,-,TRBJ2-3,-,CASSFRGTDTQYF,TGTGCCAGCAGTTTTCGGGGCACAGATACGCAGTATTTT
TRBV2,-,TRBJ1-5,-,CASGKGDQPQHF,TGTGCCAGCGGGAAAGGGGATCAGCCCCAGCATTTT
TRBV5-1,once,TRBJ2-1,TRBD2,CASSGGLAGYNEQFF,TGCGCCAGCAGCGGAGGACTAGCAGGCTACAATGAGCAGTTCTTC
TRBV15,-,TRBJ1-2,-,CATRRREEGGYTF,TGTGCCACTCGCCGCAGGGAGGAAGGCGGCTACACCTTC
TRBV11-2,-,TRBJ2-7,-,CASTAGGAAYEQYF,TGTGCCAGCACCGCCGGCGGGGCAGCCTACGAGCAGTACTTC
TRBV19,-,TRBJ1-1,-,CATQIRGYTEAFF,TGTGCCACTCAAATTCGGGGGTACACTGAAGCTTTCTTT
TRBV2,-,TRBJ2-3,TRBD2,CASSGLAGDTQYF,TGTGCCAGCAGTGGACTAGCTGGAGATACGCAGTATTTT
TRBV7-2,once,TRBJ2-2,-,CASSLLSVGTGELFF,TGTGCCAGCAGCTTATTAAGCGTCGGGACCGGGGAGCTGTTTTTT
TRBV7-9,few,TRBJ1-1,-,CASSFGGKVDTEAFF,TGTGCCAGCAGCTTTGGGGGGAAGGTGGACACTGAAGCTTTCTTT
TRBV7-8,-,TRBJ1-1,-,CASSLGTENTEAFF,TGTGCCAGCAGCTTAGGGACAGAGAACACTGAAGCTTTCTTT
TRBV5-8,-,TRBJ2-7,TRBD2,CASSPGLAGGYEQYF,TGTGCCAGCAGCCCCGGGCTAGCGGGAGGGTACGAGCAGTACTTC
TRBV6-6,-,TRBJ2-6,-,CASSYSTGANVLTF,TGTGCCAGCAGTTACTCTACTGGGGCCAACGTCCTGACTTTC
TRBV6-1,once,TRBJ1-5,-,CASRRTGNQPQHF,TGTGCCAGCAGGCGGACGGGGAATCAGCCCCAGCATTTT
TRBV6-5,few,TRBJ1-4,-,CASSYSNTGWEKLFF,TGTGCCAGCAGTTACTCCAACACAGGGTGGGAAAAACTGTTTTTT
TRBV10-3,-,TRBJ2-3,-,CAISAGLSTDTQYF,TGTGCCATCAGTGCTGGACTTAGCACAGATACGCAGTATTTT
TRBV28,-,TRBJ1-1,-,CASRQATGNTEAFF,TGTGCCAGCAGACAAGCGACTGGGAACACTGAAGCTTTCTTT
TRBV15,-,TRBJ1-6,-,CATTQINSPLHF,TGTGCCACCACCCAGATCAATTCACCCCTCCACTTT
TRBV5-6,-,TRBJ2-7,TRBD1,CASSLGGTGGDEQYF,TGTGCCAGCAGCTTGGGAGGGACAGGAGGTGACGAGCAGTACTTC
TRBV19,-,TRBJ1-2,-,CASRPVGDNYGYTF,TGTGCCAGTAGGCCTGTCGGGGATAACTATGGCTACACCTTC
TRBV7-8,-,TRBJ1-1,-,CASSPFQGVSEAFF,TGTGCCAGCAGCCCATTCCAAGGGGTCAGTGAAGCTTTCTTT
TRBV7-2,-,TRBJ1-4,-,CASSPRGLLGANEKLFF,TGTGCCAGCAGCCCCAGGGGTCTATTGGGAGCTAATGAAAAACTGTTTTTT
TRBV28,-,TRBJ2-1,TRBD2,CASRPGLAQSYNEQFF,TGTGCCAGCAGACCAGGACTAGCGCAATCCTACAATGAGCAGTTCTTC
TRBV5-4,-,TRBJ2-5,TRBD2,CASSSPIAGGRETQYF,TGTGCCAGCAGCTCGCCCATAGCGGGGGGGAGGGAGACCCAGTACTTC
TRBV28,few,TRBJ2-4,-,CASSLEENIQYF,TGTGCCAGCAGTTTAGAGGAGAACATTCAGTACTTC
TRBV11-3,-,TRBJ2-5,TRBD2,CASSTGTSGSGPSETQYF,TGTGCCAGCAGCACCGGGACTAGCGGGAGTGGACCAAGTGAGACCCAGTACTTC
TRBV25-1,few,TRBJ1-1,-,CASSEFGGNTEAFF,TGTGCCAGCAGTGAATTCGGCGGTAACACTGAAGCTTTCTTT
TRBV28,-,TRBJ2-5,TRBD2,CASIWGRGGLRETQYF,TGTGCCAGCATCTGGGGGCGGGGGGGCCTTCGAGAGACCCAGTACTTC
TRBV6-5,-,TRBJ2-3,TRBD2,CASRIAGRYTQYF,TGTGCCAGCAGAATAGCGGGGCGATATACGCAGTATTTT
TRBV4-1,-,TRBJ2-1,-,CASSLGQGSGEQFF,TGCGCCAGCAGTCTAGGGCAGGGCTCGGGTGAGCAGTTCTTC
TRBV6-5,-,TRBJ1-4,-,CASSVLRGANEKLFF,TGTGCCAGCAGCGTCCTCAGGGGTGCTAATGAAAAACTGTTTTTT
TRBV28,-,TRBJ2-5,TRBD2,CASSSGTSGEPLETQYF,TGTGCCAGCAGTTCAGGGACTAGCGGGGAGCCCCTAGAGACCCAGTACTTC
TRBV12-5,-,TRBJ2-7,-,CASGLVYRSSYEQYF,TGTGCTAGTGGTTTGGTCTACCGAAGCTCCTACGAGCAGTACTTC
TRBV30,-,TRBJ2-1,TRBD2,CAWSQGTNYNEQFF,TGTGCCTGGAGTCAAGGGACTAACTACAATGAGCAGTTCTTC
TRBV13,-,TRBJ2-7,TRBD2,CASSLGRGAGGKEQYF,TGTGCCAGCAGCTTAGGGAGAGGAGCGGGGGGAAAAGAGCAGTACTTC
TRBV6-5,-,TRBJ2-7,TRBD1,CASSTRTGGVYEQYF,TGTGCCAGCAGTACGCGGACAGGGGGAGTATACGAGCAGTACTTC
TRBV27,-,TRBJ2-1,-,CASSLVPRSEQFF,TGTGCCAGCAGTTTAGTACCACGGAGTGAGCAGTTCTTC
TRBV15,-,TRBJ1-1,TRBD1,CATSYDRDWSEAFF,TGTGCCACCAGCTACGACAGGGACTGGTCTGAAGCTTTCTTT
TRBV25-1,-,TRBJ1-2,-,CASSDQIHGYTF,TGTGCCAGCAGTGATCAGATCCATGGCTACACCTTC
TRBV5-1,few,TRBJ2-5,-,CASSWATAQETQYF,TGCGCCAGCAGCTGGGCGACGGCGCAAGAGACCCAGTACTTC
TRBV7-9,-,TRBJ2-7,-,CASSLDATKAYEQYF,TGTGCCAGCAGCTTAGATGCGACAAAAGCCTACGAGCAGTACTTC
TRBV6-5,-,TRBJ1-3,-,CASSRTGSGNTIYF,TGTGCCAGCAGCAGAACAGGGAGTGGAAACACCATATATTTT
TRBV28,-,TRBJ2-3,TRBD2,CASTPGGSGSIADTQYF,TGTGCCAGCACTCCCGGAGGAAGCGGGAGCATTGCAGATACGCAGTATTTT
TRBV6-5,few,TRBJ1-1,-,CASSYGRGSEAFF,TGTGCCAGCAGTTACGGAAGGGGATCCGAAGCTTTCTTT
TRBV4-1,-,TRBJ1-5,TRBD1,CASSRFMGQRNQPQHF,TGCGCCAGCAGCCGTTTTATGGGACAGCGCAATCAGCCCCAGCATTTT
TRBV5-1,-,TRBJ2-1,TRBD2,CASQTEAGGPYNEQFF,TGCGCCAGCCAGACGGAAGCGGGAGGGCCCTACAATGAGCAGTTCTTC
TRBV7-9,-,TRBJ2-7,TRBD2,CAVRGLGSREQYF,TGTGCCGTGCGGGGACTAGGGAGTCGCGAGCAGTACTTC
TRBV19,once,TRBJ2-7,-,CATRGAGALHEQYF,TGTGCCACACGGGGGGCAGGGGCACTTCACGAGCAGTACTTC
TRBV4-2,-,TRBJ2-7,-,CASSQVVGGVEQYF,TGTGCCAGCAGCCAAGTAGTAGGGGGAGTCGAGCAGTACTTC
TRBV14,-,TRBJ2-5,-,CASSQWGASDQETQYF,TGTGCCAGCAGCCAGTGGGGTGCTAGCGACCAAGAGACCCAGTACTTC
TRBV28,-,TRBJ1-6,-,CASNKGGFSGPLHF,TGTGCCAGCAATAAAGGCGGGTTTAGCGGGCCCCTCCACTTT
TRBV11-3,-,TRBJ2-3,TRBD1,CASSLGDRAHTDTQYF,TGTGCCAGCAGCTTAGGCGACAGGGCCCACACAGATACGCAGTATTTT
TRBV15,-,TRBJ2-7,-,CATSIIGGEQYF,TGTGCCACCAGCATCATAGGGGGCGAGCAGTACTTC